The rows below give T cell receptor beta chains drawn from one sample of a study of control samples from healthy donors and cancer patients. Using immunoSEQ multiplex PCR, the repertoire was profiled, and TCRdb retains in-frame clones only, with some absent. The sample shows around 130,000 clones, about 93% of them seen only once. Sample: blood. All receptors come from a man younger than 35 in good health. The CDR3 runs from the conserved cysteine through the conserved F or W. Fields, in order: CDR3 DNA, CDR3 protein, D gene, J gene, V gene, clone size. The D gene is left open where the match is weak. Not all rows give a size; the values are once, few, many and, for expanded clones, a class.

CDR3nt: TGTGCCAGCAGTCCCTTGGGAGAGCCCCAGCATTTT
CDR3aa: CASSPLGEPQHF
d_gene: .
j_gene: TRBJ1-5
v_gene: TRBV12-3/TRBV12-4
abundance: .

CDR3nt: TGTGCCAGCAGTTTAAGGGGCGAGGGCTTAAATCAGCCCCAGCATTTT
CDR3aa: CASSLRGEGLNQPQHF
d_gene: .
j_gene: TRBJ1-5
v_gene: TRBV27
abundance: .

CDR3nt: TGTGCCAGTAGTGGAGGCAACGAAGGTCAGCCCCAGCATTTT
CDR3aa: CASSGGNEGQPQHF
d_gene: .
j_gene: TRBJ1-5
v_gene: TRBV19
abundance: once

CDR3nt: TGTGCCACCCGGGCGCGGGGGAATATGAACACTGAAGCTTTCTTT
CDR3aa: CATRARGNMNTEAFF
d_gene: .
j_gene: TRBJ1-1
v_gene: TRBV24-1
abundance: .

CDR3nt: TGTGCCAGCAGCGTCCAACCCAACCCAGGACTAGAGGGACCCTACGAGCAGTACTTC
CDR3aa: CASSVQPNPGLEGPYEQYF
d_gene: TRBD2
j_gene: TRBJ2-7
v_gene: TRBV9
abundance: .

CDR3nt: TGCGCCAGCAGCCCCCGAGGCCAACCGAGCACCGGGGAGCTGTTTTTT
CDR3aa: CASSPRGQPSTGELFF
d_gene: .
j_gene: TRBJ2-2
v_gene: TRBV4-1
abundance: .

CDR3nt: TGTGCCAGCAGCTCCGGGACAGGAGCCTCTGGGGCCAACGTCCTGACTTTC
CDR3aa: CASSSGTGASGANVLTF
d_gene: TRBD1
j_gene: TRBJ2-6
v_gene: TRBV7-9
abundance: .

CDR3nt: TGTGCCAGCAGGATGACAGGGGCTTCTGGAAACACCATATATTTT
CDR3aa: CASRMTGASGNTIYF
d_gene: TRBD1
j_gene: TRBJ1-3
v_gene: TRBV28
abundance: .

CDR3nt: TGTGCCAGCCGGACTATAGGAAAGAACTATGGCTACACCTTC
CDR3aa: CASRTIGKNYGYTF
d_gene: .
j_gene: TRBJ1-2
v_gene: TRBV13
abundance: .

CDR3nt: TGTGCCAGCTCACCTGGGGGGGGCCGACCCACAGATACGCAGTATTTT
CDR3aa: CASSPGGGRPTDTQYF
d_gene: .
j_gene: TRBJ2-3
v_gene: TRBV18
abundance: .

CDR3nt: TGCGCCAGCAGTGGGGCCTACGAGCAGTACTTC
CDR3aa: CASSGAYEQYF
d_gene: .
j_gene: TRBJ2-7
v_gene: TRBV10-2
abundance: .

CDR3nt: TGTGCCAGCAGCGGCGGGGGGTCCTACGAGCAGTACTTC
CDR3aa: CASSGGGSYEQYF
d_gene: TRBD2
j_gene: TRBJ2-7
v_gene: TRBV27
abundance: .

CDR3nt: TGTGCCAGTAGTTTAAACGCAGGGGGAAAAGGGTTAGATACGCAGTATTTT
CDR3aa: CASSLNAGGKGLDTQYF
d_gene: TRBD1
j_gene: TRBJ2-3
v_gene: TRBV19
abundance: .

CDR3nt: TGTGCCAGCAGCATGGGACAGGGAACTCAGCCCCAGCATTTT
CDR3aa: CASSMGQGTQPQHF
d_gene: TRBD1
j_gene: TRBJ1-5
v_gene: TRBV6-5
abundance: .

CDR3nt: TGTGCCAGCAGCTTCGAAAGAGTAAACAGGGGGTCTGGAGAGACCCAGTACTTC
CDR3aa: CASSFERVNRGSGETQYF
d_gene: TRBD1
j_gene: TRBJ2-5
v_gene: TRBV7-8
abundance: .

CDR3nt: TGCGCCAGCGGCGACAGGGGGCAGGAGACCCAGTACTTC
CDR3aa: CASGDRGQETQYF
d_gene: TRBD1
j_gene: TRBJ2-5
v_gene: TRBV10-1
abundance: .

CDR3nt: TGCAGCGTTGAAGGGACAGGGGGCGATTACGAGCAGTACTTC
CDR3aa: CSVEGTGGDYEQYF
d_gene: TRBD1
j_gene: TRBJ2-7
v_gene: TRBV29-1
abundance: .

CDR3nt: TGTGCCAGCAGCCCCCAGGTAGGGCGAGCTTTCTTT
CDR3aa: CASSPQVGRAFF
d_gene: .
j_gene: TRBJ1-1
v_gene: TRBV6-2/TRBV6-3
abundance: .

CDR3nt: TGTGCCAGCAGCGCTCAGAGCGGGGGGCCGGGAAATGAGCAGTTCTTC
CDR3aa: CASSAQSGGPGNEQFF
d_gene: TRBD2
j_gene: TRBJ2-1
v_gene: TRBV9
abundance: .

CDR3nt: TGTGCCAGCAGCTCCGATTGGGGGGGCACAGATACGCAGTATTTT
CDR3aa: CASSSDWGGTDTQYF
d_gene: .
j_gene: TRBJ2-3
v_gene: TRBV7-3
abundance: .

CDR3nt: TGTGCCAGCAGCCTATTCCACCTCATCGCGAACACTGAAGCTTTCTTT
CDR3aa: CASSLFHLIANTEAFF
d_gene: .
j_gene: TRBJ1-1
v_gene: TRBV7-9
abundance: .

CDR3nt: TGCGCCAGCAGCTTGGGGCCGGGACCCAATCAGCCCCAGCATTTT
CDR3aa: CASSLGPGPNQPQHF
d_gene: .
j_gene: TRBJ1-5
v_gene: TRBV5-1
abundance: .

CDR3nt: TGTGCCAGCAGTTCCGGACAGGGAGGGCAAGAGACCCAGTACTTC
CDR3aa: CASSSGQGGQETQYF
d_gene: .
j_gene: TRBJ2-5
v_gene: TRBV2
abundance: .

CDR3nt: TGTGCCAGCAGTTTAGGAGGACTAGCGGGAGGGAATGAGCAGTTCTTC
CDR3aa: CASSLGGLAGGNEQFF
d_gene: TRBD2
j_gene: TRBJ2-1
v_gene: TRBV27
abundance: .

CDR3nt: TGTGCCAGCAGTGCTAGCGGGAGCAGGAATGAGCAGTTCTTC
CDR3aa: CASSASGSRNEQFF
d_gene: TRBD2
j_gene: TRBJ2-1
v_gene: TRBV2
abundance: .

CDR3nt: TGTGCCAGCAACCAGGATACCGGTCATCAGCCCCAGCATTTT
CDR3aa: CASNQDTGHQPQHF
d_gene: .
j_gene: TRBJ1-5
v_gene: TRBV25-1
abundance: few

CDR3nt: TGTGCCAGCAAGGAGGGGGTCAATCAGCCCCAGCATTTT
CDR3aa: CASKEGVNQPQHF
d_gene: .
j_gene: TRBJ1-5
v_gene: TRBV2
abundance: .

CDR3nt: TGTGCCAGCAGCTTGGTCGCCACTGAAGCTTTCTTT
CDR3aa: CASSLVATEAFF
d_gene: .
j_gene: TRBJ1-1
v_gene: TRBV5-8
abundance: .

CDR3nt: TGTGCCAGCAGCTTAGTGGGACAGGGTGAAAAACTGTTTTTT
CDR3aa: CASSLVGQGEKLFF
d_gene: TRBD1
j_gene: TRBJ1-4
v_gene: TRBV7-9
abundance: .